This TCR beta chain stems from a study of vaccination and CD4 T cells after COVID-19. The wider study: Diagnosis preceded the drawing of post-COVID samples by a median approximately 110 days (range 35 to 161).

As for treatment: approximately 10-day PBMC culture with coronavirus spike peptide pools or control peptides (ViraFEST assay). Once peptide pools had expanded antigen-specific T cells, ViraFEST sequenced TCRs. This clonotype has more than one count but fewer than ten. The antigen remains unidentified. The assay that was used to sequence DNA from cultured CD4+ T cells was the Oncomine TCR Beta short-read assay. TCRdb passed the PCR reads through MiXCR, listing each CDR3 protein once. The table shows roughly 15,000 distinct CDR3 sequences, with around 60% occurring only once. V lost 6 bases, J lost 0 bases, and 10 bases stayed unmatched. The CDR3 is 16 amino acids.

The sequenced sample was CD4+ T cells from blood, cultured in vitro. The rearrangement links TRBV12-3 or TRBV12-4 to TRBJ1-1; 7 bases map to TRBD1. This clonotype was sampled from a human donor who had recovered from COVID-19. CDR3 in DNA: TGTGCCAGCAGCCCAAAGTACAGGGGTTTGAACACTGAAGCTTTCTTT. It is translated as CASSPKYRGLNTEAFF.